The sequence of this TCR beta chain was determined in a study of T cell responses to AZD1222 COVID-19 vaccine. Study-level information: Second-dose intervals near 4 or 12 weeks were combined. Study-wide results and caveats: Spike-specific TCR breadth and depth grew following two AZD1222 doses. A reported finding is that nearly half of spike-specific TCRs target unmutated variant regions. Donors in the cohort were predominantly white British and more often female, and clonal diversity was possibly underestimated.

This clone was seen once. Its cognate antigen is unknown. Trimming removed 3 bases at V and 6 bases at J, with 17 bases between. Germline lookup yields CDR1 GTSNPN and CDR2 SVGIG (reference sequence). The length of the CDR3 is 15 residues. The method was immunoSEQ multiplex PCR; TCRdb's version includes in-frame clones alone and lacks a portion of them. The sample holds around 100,000 clones, roughly nine tenths seen once. The sequence was obtained from an adult in good health. The sample consisted of peripheral blood, taken on day 0 of AZD1222 vaccination. J is TRBJ2-2 and V is TRBV30, with D possibly matching TRBD1 (5 bases). CDR3 residues: CAWSAIGVVPGELFF. For the CDR3, the DNA is TGTGCCTGGAGCGCAATAGGGGTGGTACCCGGGGAGCTGTTTTTT.